The 3 T cell receptor beta chains below all came from one sample that was sequenced in a study of post-analysis software for immune sequencing data (dated by TCRdb to about 2015). No antigen has been identified for these receptors. Library prep was done by PCR. The data were produced on an Illumina HiSeq 2500. To reduce PCR and sequencing biases, unique molecular identifiers were incorporated into the TCR beta cDNA libraries. Through fastp at Q25 and MiXCR, TCRdb rebuilt clones from the public reads, retaining in-frame beta chains. Identical CDR3 protein sequences are pooled into one entry, listed with their most common genes and DNA. The sample table contains about 620,000 distinct CDR3 sequences; only one count was recorded for 44% of them. In total, the top ten clones hold about 1.5% of the sample. What the authors observed across the whole study: Significantly higher frequencies in patients than in controls were found for roughly 5 TRBV segments, including TRBV5-6, TRBV5-1 and TRBV20-1.

Source material: blood. The receptors were gathered from a girl aged 5 to 17 with multiple sclerosis.

The DNA of the CDR3 is TGTGCCAGCAGTCCCTTTGGGCGACTAGCGGGGGACAATGAGCAGTTCTTC. The encoded protein is CASSPFGRLAGDNEQFF. This sequence joins TRBV12-3 or TRBV12-4 and TRBJ2-1; TRBD2 matches at 12 bases. The CDR3 is 17 residues long. Trimming cost V 5 bases and J 5 bases; bases outside gene matches: 10.

V and J are TRBV29-1 and TRBJ2-7, with a tentative D call TRBD2 (7 bases). CDR1 is SQVTM and CDR2 is ANQGSEA in the germline V gene. The CDR3 loop spans 14 amino acids. Trimming removed 1 base from V and 5 bases from J, with 15 bases in between. CDR3 in amino acids: CSVEGGGVRDEQYF. The CDR3 DNA is TGCAGCGTTGAAGGAGGGGGGGTACGCGACGAGCAGTACTTC.

This clonotype was seen only a few times. This chain uses TRBV5-1 with TRBJ2-6; 7 bases match TRBD1. J gave up 0 bases and V 0 bases, and 0 bases lay outside the gene matches. The CDR3 is 16 residues long. Germline assignment: CDR1 SGHRS and CDR2 YFSETQ. CDR3 bases: TGCGCCAGCAGCTTGGGGACAGGCTCTGGGGCCAACGTCCTGACTTTC. Translated, it gives CASSLGTGSGANVLTF.